This TCR beta chain is from a study of cytomegalovirus exposure and HLA in healthy donors. Overall study context: HLA-typed donors were the source of 82 million or so unique TCRs, which an early data release held. Overall study findings and caveats: Reports credit the classifier with highly specific, highly sensitive diagnosis of cytomegalovirus status. A later analysis by the authors found several of the most significant clusters apparently linked to common viral pathogens.

The primer mix had 60 Vbeta and 13 Jbeta primers. Some clones are missing from TCRdb's copy, which holds only in-frame ones; the method was immunoSEQ multiplex PCR. In all, the sample yields under 65,000 clones. A remark on this clone: Antigen: not known.

In germline, CDR1 is GTSNPN, CDR2 SVGIG (reference sequence). V lost 8 bases to trimming and J lost 0 bases; unmatched junction nucleotides: 10. CDR3 size: 15 residues. The donors were healthy bone marrow donors. The specimen was PBMCs. The clonotype comes from a woman between 18 and 30 years old in good health and CMV-seronegative. The J gene is TRBJ2-3, the V gene TRBV30, with TRBD2 matching over 8 bases. CDR3 in DNA: TGTGCCGGCCCCGTGGAGCGGGGGAGCACAGATACGCAGTATTTT. It encodes CAGPVERGSTDTQYF.